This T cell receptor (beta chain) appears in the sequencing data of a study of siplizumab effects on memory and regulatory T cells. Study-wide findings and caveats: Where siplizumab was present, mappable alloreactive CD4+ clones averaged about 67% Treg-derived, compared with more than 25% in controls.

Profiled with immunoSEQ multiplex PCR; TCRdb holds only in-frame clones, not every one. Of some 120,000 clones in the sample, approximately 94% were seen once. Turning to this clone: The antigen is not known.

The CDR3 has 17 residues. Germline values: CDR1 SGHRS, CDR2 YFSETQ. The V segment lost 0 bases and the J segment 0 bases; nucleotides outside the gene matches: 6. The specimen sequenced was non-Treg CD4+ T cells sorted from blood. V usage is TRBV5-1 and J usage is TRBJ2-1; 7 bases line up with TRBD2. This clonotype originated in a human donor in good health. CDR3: CASSLVPSGTSYNEQFF. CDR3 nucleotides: TGCGCCAGCAGCTTGGTCCCTAGCGGAACCTCCTACAATGAGCAGTTCTTC.